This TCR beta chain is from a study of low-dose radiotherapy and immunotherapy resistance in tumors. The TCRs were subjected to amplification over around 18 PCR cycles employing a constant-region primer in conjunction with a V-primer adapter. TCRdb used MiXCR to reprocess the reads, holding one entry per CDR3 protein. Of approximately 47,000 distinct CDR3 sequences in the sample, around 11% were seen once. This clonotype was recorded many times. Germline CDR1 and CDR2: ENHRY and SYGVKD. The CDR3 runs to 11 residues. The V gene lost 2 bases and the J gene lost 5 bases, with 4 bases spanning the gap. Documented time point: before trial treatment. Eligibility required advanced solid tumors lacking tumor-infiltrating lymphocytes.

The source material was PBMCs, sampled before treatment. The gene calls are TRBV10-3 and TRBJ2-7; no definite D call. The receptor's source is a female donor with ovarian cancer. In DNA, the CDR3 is TGTGCCATCAGTGAGCCCCACGAGCAGTACTTC. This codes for CAISEPHEQYF.